These T cell receptor beta chains were read from a single sample in a study of monozygotic twins with inflammatory bowel disease. One entry per CDR3 protein, without DNA, is what TCRdb gives after re-calling the 5' RACE reads. The listing contains approximately 200,000 distinct CDR3 sequences. The sequenced material came from blood. Source of these receptors: a human donor with ulcerative colitis or Crohn's disease, or a healthy co-twin of an affected twin (not recorded which). CDR3s include the opening cysteine and the closing phenylalanine or tryptophan.

J | V | CDR3
TRBJ1-1 | TRBV7-9 | CASSFPTGSGTEAFF
TRBJ2-3 | TRBV5-1 | CASSLAVTIPADTQYF
TRBJ2-2 | TRBV6-5 | CASSYRQGVAGELFF
TRBJ2-7 | TRBV29-1 | CSVEGAKDRGAYEQYF
TRBJ1-5 | TRBV6-1 | CASSPSGSYSNQPQHF
TRBJ2-7 | TRBV3-1 | CASSQVDRGEQYF
TRBJ1-1 | TRBV18 | CASSPGTLGHTEAFF
TRBJ2-1 | TRBV6-1 | CASSARINEQFF
TRBJ2-2 | TRBV12-3/TRBV12-4 | CASCRDYTGELFF
TRBJ1-1 | TRBV5-1 | CASSLATAGLGTEAFF
TRBJ1-6 | TRBV12-3/TRBV12-4 | CASSPGTGGAHNSPLHF
TRBJ1-3 | TRBV5-1 | CASSLISDRPASGNTIYF
TRBJ2-7 | TRBV12-3/TRBV12-4 | CASSLGDLIYEQYF
TRBJ1-5 | TRBV20-1 | CSARGGRTNQPQHF
TRBJ1-6 | TRBV25-1 | CASSESISRLHF
TRBJ1-1 | TRBV5-1 | CASSWALGGTEAFF